These T cell receptor beta chains were read from a single sample in a study of shared clonotypes between healthy human individuals. Only in-frame clones appear in the TCRdb table, and some are missing; sequencing was by immunoSEQ multiplex PCR. In the table there are about 800,000 clones, 96% of which are singletons. What was sequenced was naive CD8+ T cells sorted from blood. The receptors were sampled from a man aged 30 to 45 in good health. Both conserved end residues are part of each CDR3. The D gene is left open where the match is weak. The size field is filled for only some rows; it gives once, few, many or a size class.

14,TRBV7-9,-,TRBD1,TRBJ1-4,CASSLSTGDEKLFF,TGTGCCAGCAGCTTATCTACAGGGGATGAAAAACTGTTTTTT
12,TRBV25-1,-,TRBD2,TRBJ2-7,CASSPGGYEQYF,TGTGCCAGCAGTCCGGGGGGCTACGAGCAGTACTTC
17,TRBV7-8,-,TRBD2,TRBJ2-7,CASSLENSGRSSYEQYF,TGTGCCAGCAGCTTAGAGAATAGCGGGAGATCGTCCTACGAGCAGTACTTC
17,TRBV19,-,-,TRBJ1-5,CASSISRQWRSNQPQHF,TGTGCCAGTAGTATAAGTAGACAGTGGCGGAGCAATCAGCCCCAGCATTTT
15,TRBV10-2,-,-,TRBJ1-2,CASSESGPGAYGYTF,TGCGCCAGCAGTGAGTCTGGGCCAGGCGCCTATGGCTACACCTTC
17,TRBV5-4,-,-,TRBJ2-1,CASSRGGTQFVYNEQFF,TGTGCCAGCAGCCGTGGAGGGACCCAATTCGTCTACAATGAGCAGTTCTTC
13,TRBV6-6,-,-,TRBJ2-5,CASSSRGQETQYF,TGTGCCAGCAGTTCCAGGGGTCAAGAGACCCAGTACTTC
16,TRBV7-9,-,TRBD1,TRBJ2-7,CASSQLPGQGAYEQYF,TGTGCCAGCAGTCAACTCCCGGGACAGGGGGCGTACGAGCAGTACTTC
17,TRBV28,-,-,TRBJ2-7,CASSPLPGSAEAYEQYF,TGTGCCAGCAGTCCACTCCCTGGGAGCGCGGAGGCCTACGAGCAGTACTTC
16,TRBV5-1,-,-,TRBJ2-5,CASQGWGTLTSEPQYF,TGCGCCAGCCAGGGGTGGGGGACACTAACCTCCGAGCCCCAGTACTTC
11,TRBV27,-,-,TRBJ2-5,CASSMQETQYF,TGTGCCAGCAGTATGCAAGAGACCCAGTACTTC
15,TRBV7-9,-,TRBD1,TRBJ2-3,CASSLGQGGTDTQYF,TGTGCCAGCAGCTTAGGACAGGGTGGCACAGATACGCAGTATTTT
11,TRBV6-5,-,-,TRBJ2-2,CASTRAGELFF,TGTGCCAGCACCCGGGCCGGGGAGCTGTTTTTT
20,TRBV2,-,TRBD2,TRBJ2-2,CASSDSITSGSQLNTGELFF,TGTGCCAGCAGTGACTCCATCACTAGCGGCTCCCAACTGAACACCGGGGAGCTGTTTTTT
15,TRBV13,-,-,TRBJ1-1,CASKSGDRLNTEAFF,TGTGCCAGCAAATCGGGAGACAGACTGAACACTGAAGCTTTCTTT
14,TRBV27,-,TRBD1,TRBJ2-1,CASSPQGAGNEQFF,TGTGCCAGCAGTCCCCAGGGGGCTGGAAATGAGCAGTTCTTC
17,TRBV11-2,-,TRBD2,TRBJ2-5,CASSLDALAGGQETQYF,TGTGCCAGCAGCTTAGACGCTCTAGCGGGAGGGCAAGAGACCCAGTACTTC
15,TRBV28,-,TRBD2,TRBJ2-3,CASNTPREVTDTQYF,TGTGCCAGCAATACCCCGCGGGAGGTAACAGATACGCAGTATTTT
12,TRBV13,-,-,TRBJ2-1,CASSLESDEQFF,TGTGCCAGCAGCTTAGAAAGTGATGAGCAGTTCTTC
14,TRBV28,-,-,TRBJ2-1,CASSLSGTYNEQFF,TGTGCCAGCAGTTTATCCGGGACTTACAATGAGCAGTTCTTC
14,TRBV5-4,-,TRBD1,TRBJ1-2,CASSPGQTNYGYTF,TGTGCCAGCAGCCCGGGACAGACTAACTATGGCTACACCTTC
14,TRBV27,-,TRBD2,TRBJ2-7,CASAIAGPTYEQYF,TGTGCCAGCGCTATAGCGGGACCTACCTACGAGCAGTACTTC
13,TRBV9,-,-,TRBJ2-3,CASSILDTDTQYF,TGTGCCAGCAGCATACTAGATACAGATACGCAGTATTTT
15,TRBV6-5,-,TRBD2,TRBJ2-7,CASSYFGLAGAEQYF,TGTGCCAGCAGTTACTTCGGACTAGCGGGAGCTGAGCAGTACTTC
16,TRBV11-2,-,TRBD2,TRBJ2-1,CASSLTTSGTYNEQFF,TGTGCCAGCAGCTTAACCACTAGCGGGACGTACAATGAGCAGTTCTTC
14,TRBV4-2,-,-,TRBJ1-1,CASSFIGTHTEAFF,TGTGCCAGCAGCTTTATAGGGACTCACACTGAAGCTTTCTTT
12,TRBV19,-,-,TRBJ1-1,CASSIGGIEAFF,TGTGCCAGTAGTATAGGGGGAATCGAAGCTTTCTTT
16,TRBV10-3,-,TRBD2,TRBJ2-7,CAISEGLADDRYEQYF,TGTGCCATCAGTGAGGGACTAGCGGACGACCGCTACGAGCAGTACTTC
13,TRBV7-6,-,-,TRBJ1-1,CASSRGWGTEAFF,TGTGCCAGCAGCCGGGGGTGGGGCACTGAAGCTTTCTTT
11,TRBV13,-,-,TRBJ1-2,CASSSRQGYTF,TGTGCCAGCAGCTCACGGCAGGGCTACACCTTC
18,TRBV7-9,-,TRBD1,TRBJ2-2,CASSLGKYRDRVTGELFF,TGTGCCAGCAGCTTAGGGAAGTACCGGGACAGGGTGACCGGGGAGCTGTTTTTT
19,TRBV12-5,once,-,TRBJ1-2,CASALAPQHLPGTGSRDTF,TGTGCTAGTGCCCTGGCGCCCCAACATCTACCCGGGACCGGGTCGAGGGACACCTTC
14,TRBV18,-,-,TRBJ2-7,CASSPPSVSYEQYF,TGTGCCAGCTCACCCCCTAGCGTATCCTACGAGCAGTACTTC
13,TRBV15,-,-,TRBJ1-2,CATSRDRTYGYTF,TGTGCCACCAGCAGAGACAGGACCTATGGCTACACCTTC
15,TRBV9,-,-,TRBJ1-5,CASSVAGESNQPQHF,TGTGCCAGCAGCGTAGCAGGGGAGAGCAATCAGCCCCAGCATTTT
13,TRBV7-3,-,-,TRBJ2-3,CASSETSTDTQYF,TGTGCCAGCAGCGAAACCAGCACAGATACGCAGTATTTT
14,TRBV7-7,-,-,TRBJ2-5,CASSPSDSQETQYF,TGTGCTAGCAGCCCCTCGGACAGCCAAGAGACCCAGTACTTC
13,TRBV2,-,TRBD1,TRBJ1-4,CASRTGPREKLFF,TGTGCCAGCAGGACAGGGCCGAGGGAAAAACTGTTTTTT
14,TRBV4-2,-,TRBD1,TRBJ1-2,CASSARQGVFGYTF,TGTGCCAGCAGCGCCCGACAGGGTGTATTTGGCTACACCTTC